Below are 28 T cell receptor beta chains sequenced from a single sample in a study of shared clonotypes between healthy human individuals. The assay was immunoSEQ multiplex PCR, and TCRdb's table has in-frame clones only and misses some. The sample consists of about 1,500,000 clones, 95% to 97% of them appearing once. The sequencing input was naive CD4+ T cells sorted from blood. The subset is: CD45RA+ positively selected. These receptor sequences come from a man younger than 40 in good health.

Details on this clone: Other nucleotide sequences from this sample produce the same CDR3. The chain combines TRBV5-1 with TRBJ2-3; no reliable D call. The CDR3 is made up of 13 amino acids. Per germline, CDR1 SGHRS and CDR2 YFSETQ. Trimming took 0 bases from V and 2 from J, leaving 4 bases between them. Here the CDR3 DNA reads TGCGCCAGCAGCTTGGGACACACAGATACGCAGTATTTT. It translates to CASSLGHTDTQYF.

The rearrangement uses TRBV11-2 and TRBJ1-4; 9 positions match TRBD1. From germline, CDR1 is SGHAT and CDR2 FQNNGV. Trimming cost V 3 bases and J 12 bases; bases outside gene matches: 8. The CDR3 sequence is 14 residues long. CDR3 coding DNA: TGTGCCAGCAGCTTGGACAGGGGCCTGGGGGAACTGTTTTTT. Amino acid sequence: CASSLDRGLGELFF. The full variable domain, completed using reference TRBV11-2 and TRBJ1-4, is EAGVAQSPRYKIIEKRQSVAFWCNPISGHATLYWYQQILGQGPKLLIQFQNNGVVDDSQLPKDRFSAERLKGVDSTLKIQPAKLEDSAVYLCASSLDRGLGELFFGSGTQLSVL.

CDR3 in amino acids: CASRQGANTGELFF. CDR3 in DNA: TGTGCCAGTAGACAGGGGGCGAACACCGGGGAGCTGTTTTTT. The chain is built from TRBV19 and TRBJ2-2, with 8 bases identical to TRBD1. Germline V gives CDR1 LNHDA, CDR2 SQIVND (reference sequence). The CDR3 totals 14 residues. J gave up 0 bases and V 6 bases, and 0 bases lay outside the gene matches.

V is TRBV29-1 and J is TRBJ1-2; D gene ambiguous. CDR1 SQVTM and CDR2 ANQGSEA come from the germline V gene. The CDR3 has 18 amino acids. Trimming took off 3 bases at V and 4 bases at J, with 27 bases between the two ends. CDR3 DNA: TGCAGCGTTGATGTCCTACCCCGACCAGAGACCCCTTTCTATGGCTACACCTTC. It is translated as CSVDVLPRPETPFYGYTF.

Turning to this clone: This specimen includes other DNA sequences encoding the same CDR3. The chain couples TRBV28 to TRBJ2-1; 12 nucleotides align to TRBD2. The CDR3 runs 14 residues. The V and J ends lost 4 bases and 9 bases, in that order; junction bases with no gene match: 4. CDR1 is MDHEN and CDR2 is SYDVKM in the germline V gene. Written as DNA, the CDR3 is TGTGCCAGCAGTTCTCTAGCGGGAGGGGGTGAGCAGTTCTTC. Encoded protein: CASSSLAGGGEQFF. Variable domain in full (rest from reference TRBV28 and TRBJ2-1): DVKVTQSSRYLVKRTGEKVFLECVQDMDHENMFWYRQDPGLGLRLIYFSYDVKMKEKGDIPEGYSVSREKKERFSLILESASTNQTSMYLCASSSLAGGGEQFFGPGTRLTVL.

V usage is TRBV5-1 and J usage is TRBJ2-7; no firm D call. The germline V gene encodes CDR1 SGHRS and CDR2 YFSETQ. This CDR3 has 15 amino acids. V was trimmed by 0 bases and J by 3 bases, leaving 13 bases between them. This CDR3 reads CASSLVPGDYYEQYF. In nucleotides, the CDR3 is TGCGCCAGCAGCTTGGTTCCAGGAGATTACTACGAGCAGTACTTC.

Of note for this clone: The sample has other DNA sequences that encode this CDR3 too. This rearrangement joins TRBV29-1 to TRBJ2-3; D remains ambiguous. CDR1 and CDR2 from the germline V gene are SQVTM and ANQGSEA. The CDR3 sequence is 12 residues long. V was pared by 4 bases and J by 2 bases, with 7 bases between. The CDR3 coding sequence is TGCAGCGTTGTTCAGCCCACAGATACGCAGTATTTT. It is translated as CSVVQPTDTQYF.

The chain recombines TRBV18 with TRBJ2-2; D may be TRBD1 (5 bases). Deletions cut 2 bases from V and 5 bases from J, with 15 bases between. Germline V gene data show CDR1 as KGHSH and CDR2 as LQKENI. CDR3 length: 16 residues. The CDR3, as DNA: TGTGCCAGCTCACCAAGTTCACAGGCCACGACCGGGGAGCTGTTTTTT. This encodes CASSPSSQATTGELFF.

The CDR3: CASSFRGLSNTGELFF. CDR3 nucleotide sequence: TGCGCCAGCAGCTTCCGGGGGCTCTCCAACACCGGGGAGCTGTTTTTT. The chain joins TRBV5-1 to TRBJ2-2; tentatively, D is TRBD1 or TRBD2 (6 bases each). Between the trimmed V and J ends, which lost 2 bases and 2 bases, there was a span of 13 bases. The CDR3 has 16 residues. Germline assignment: CDR1 SGHRS and CDR2 YFSETQ.

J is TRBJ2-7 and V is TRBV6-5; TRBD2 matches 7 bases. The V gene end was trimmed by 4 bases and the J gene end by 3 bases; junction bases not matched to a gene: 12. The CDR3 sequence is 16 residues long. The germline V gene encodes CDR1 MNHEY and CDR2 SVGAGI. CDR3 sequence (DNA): TGTGCCAGCAGTTCCCACGGCGGGGGTATTGTCTACGAGCAGTACTTC. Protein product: CASSSHGGGIVYEQYF.

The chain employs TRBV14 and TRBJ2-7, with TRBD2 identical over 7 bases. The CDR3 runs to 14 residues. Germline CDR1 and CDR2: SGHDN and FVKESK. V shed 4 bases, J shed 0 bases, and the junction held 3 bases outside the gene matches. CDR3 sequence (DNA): TGTGCCAGCAGCCGCAGCGGGACCTCCTACGAGCAGTACTTC. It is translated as CASSRSGTSYEQYF.

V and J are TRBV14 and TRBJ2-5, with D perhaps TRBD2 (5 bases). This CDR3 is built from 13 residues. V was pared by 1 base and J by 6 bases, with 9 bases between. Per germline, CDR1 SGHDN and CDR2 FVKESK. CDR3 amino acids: CASSQVRGKTQYF. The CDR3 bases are TGTGCCAGCAGCCAAGTTCGGGGAAAGACCCAGTACTTC.

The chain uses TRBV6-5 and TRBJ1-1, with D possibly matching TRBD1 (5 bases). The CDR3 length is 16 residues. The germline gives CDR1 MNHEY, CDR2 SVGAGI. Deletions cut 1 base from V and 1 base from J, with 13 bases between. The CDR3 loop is CASSYLGVQGNTEAFF. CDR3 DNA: TGTGCCAGCAGTTACTTGGGAGTCCAGGGGAACACTGAAGCTTTCTTT.

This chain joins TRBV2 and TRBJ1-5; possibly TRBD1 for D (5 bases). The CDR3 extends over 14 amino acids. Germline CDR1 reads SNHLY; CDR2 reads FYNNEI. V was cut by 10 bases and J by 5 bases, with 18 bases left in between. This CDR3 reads CATTGEGKDQPQHF. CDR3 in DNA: TGTGCCACCACGGGGGAGGGGAAGGATCAGCCCCAGCATTTT. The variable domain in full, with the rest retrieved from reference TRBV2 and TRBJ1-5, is EPEVTQTPSHQVTQMGQEVILRCVPISNHLYFYWYRQILGQKVEFLVSFYNNEISEKSEIFDDQFSVERPDGSNFTLKIRSTKLEDSAMYFCATTGEGKDQPQHFGDGTRLSIL.

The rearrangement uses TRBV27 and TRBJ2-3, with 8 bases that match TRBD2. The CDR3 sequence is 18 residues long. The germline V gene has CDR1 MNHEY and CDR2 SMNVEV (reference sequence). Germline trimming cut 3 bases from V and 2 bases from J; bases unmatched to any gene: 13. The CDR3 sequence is CASSFLGSGTSNTDTQYF. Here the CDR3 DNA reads TGTGCCAGCAGTTTCCTCGGTAGCGGGACAAGTAACACAGATACGCAGTATTTT.

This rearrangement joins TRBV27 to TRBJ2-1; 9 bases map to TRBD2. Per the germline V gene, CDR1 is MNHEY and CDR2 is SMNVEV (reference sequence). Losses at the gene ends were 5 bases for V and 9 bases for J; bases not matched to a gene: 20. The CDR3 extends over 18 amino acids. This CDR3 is CASSPIGKLAGVAGEQFF. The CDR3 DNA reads TGTGCCAGCAGTCCGATCGGGAAATTAGCGGGAGTAGCCGGTGAGCAGTTCTTC.

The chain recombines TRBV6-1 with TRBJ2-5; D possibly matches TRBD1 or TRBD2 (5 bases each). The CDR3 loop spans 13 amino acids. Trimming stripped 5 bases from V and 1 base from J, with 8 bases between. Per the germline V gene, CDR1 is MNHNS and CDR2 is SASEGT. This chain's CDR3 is CASSLGGQETQYF. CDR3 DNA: TGTGCCAGCAGTCTTGGGGGCCAAGAGACCCAGTACTTC.

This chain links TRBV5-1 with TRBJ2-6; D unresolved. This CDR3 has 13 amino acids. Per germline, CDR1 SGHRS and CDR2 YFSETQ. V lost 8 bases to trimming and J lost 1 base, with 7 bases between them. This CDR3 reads CASTLSGANVLTF. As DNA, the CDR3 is TGCGCCAGTACCCTTTCTGGGGCCAACGTCCTGACTTTC.

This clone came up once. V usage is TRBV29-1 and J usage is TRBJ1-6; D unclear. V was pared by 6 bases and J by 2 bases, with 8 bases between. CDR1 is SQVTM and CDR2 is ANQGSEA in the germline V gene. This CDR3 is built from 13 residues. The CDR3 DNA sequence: TGCAGCGTGGGGTCGACCTATAATTCACCCCTCCACTTT. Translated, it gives CSVGSTYNSPLHF.

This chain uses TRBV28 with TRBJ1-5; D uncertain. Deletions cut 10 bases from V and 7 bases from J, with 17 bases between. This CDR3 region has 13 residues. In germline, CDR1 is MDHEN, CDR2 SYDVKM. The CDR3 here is CATRVLAGQPQHF. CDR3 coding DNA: TGTGCCACGAGAGTTTTGGCAGGCCAGCCCCAGCATTTT.

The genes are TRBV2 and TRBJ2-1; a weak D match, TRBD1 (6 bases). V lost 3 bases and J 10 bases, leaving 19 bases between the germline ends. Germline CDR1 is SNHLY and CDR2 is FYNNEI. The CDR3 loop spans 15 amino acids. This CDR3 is CASSETMMGAYEQFF. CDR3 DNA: TGTGCCAGCAGTGAGACTATGATGGGGGCATACGAGCAGTTCTTC.

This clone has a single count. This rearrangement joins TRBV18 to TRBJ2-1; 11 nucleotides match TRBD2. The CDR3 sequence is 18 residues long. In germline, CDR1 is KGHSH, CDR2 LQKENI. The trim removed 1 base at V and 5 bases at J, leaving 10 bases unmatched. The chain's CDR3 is CASSPLAGGSGRDNEQFF. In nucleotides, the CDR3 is TGTGCCAGCTCACCACTCGCCGGGGGTAGCGGGAGGGACAATGAGCAGTTCTTC. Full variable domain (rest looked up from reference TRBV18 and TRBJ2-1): NAGVMQNPRHLVRRRGQEARLRCSPMKGHSHVYWYRQLPEEGLKFMVYLQKENIIDESGMPKERFSAEFPKEGPSILRIQQVVRGDSAAYFCASSPLAGGSGRDNEQFFGPGTRLTVL.

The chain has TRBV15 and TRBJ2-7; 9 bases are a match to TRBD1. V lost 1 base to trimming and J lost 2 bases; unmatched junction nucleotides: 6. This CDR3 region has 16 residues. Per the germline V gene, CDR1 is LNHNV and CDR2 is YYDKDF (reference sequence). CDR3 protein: CATSRGGTGRTYEQYF. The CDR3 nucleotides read TGTGCCACCAGCAGAGGGGGGACAGGGCGGACCTACGAGCAGTACTTC.

The CDR3 DNA is TGTGCCAGCTCACAATCCGGGACAGGGAGTACCGGGGAGCTGTTTTTT. Translated: CASSQSGTGSTGELFF. The rearrangement links TRBV18 to TRBJ2-2; 9 nucleotides match TRBD1. The CDR3 contains 16 residues. Looked up from germline, CDR1 is KGHSH and CDR2 is LQKENI. Trimming at V came to 4 bases and at J to 5 bases, leaving 8 bases not matched to a gene.

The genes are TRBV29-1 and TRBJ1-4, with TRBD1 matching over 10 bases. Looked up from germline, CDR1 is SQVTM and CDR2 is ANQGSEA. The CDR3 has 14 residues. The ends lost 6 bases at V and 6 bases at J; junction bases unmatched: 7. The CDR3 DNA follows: TGCAGCGTAAAATTGACAGGGGGCCATGAAAAACTGTTTTTT. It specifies CSVKLTGGHEKLFF.

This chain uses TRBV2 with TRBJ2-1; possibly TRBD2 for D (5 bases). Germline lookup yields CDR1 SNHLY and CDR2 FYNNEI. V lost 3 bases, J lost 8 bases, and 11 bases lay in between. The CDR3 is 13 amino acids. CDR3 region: CASSERAVYEQFF. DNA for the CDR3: TGTGCCAGCAGTGAGAGGGCGGTCTATGAGCAGTTCTTC.

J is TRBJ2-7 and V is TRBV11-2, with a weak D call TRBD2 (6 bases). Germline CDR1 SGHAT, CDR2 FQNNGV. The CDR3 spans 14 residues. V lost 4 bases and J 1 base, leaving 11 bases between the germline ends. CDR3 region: CASSSGTLSYEQYF. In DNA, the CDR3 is TGTGCCAGCAGCTCCGGGACTCTATCCTACGAGCAGTACTTC. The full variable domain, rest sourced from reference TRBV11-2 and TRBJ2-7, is EAGVAQSPRYKIIEKRQSVAFWCNPISGHATLYWYQQILGQGPKLLIQFQNNGVVDDSQLPKDRFSAERLKGVDSTLKIQPAKLEDSAVYLCASSSGTLSYEQYFGPGTRLTVT.

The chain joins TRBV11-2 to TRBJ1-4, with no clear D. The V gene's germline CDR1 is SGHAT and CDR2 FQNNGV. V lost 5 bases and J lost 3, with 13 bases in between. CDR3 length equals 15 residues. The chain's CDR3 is CASSHRTLSNEKLFF. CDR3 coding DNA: TGTGCCAGCAGCCACCGGACCCTTTCTAATGAAAAACTGTTTTTT.